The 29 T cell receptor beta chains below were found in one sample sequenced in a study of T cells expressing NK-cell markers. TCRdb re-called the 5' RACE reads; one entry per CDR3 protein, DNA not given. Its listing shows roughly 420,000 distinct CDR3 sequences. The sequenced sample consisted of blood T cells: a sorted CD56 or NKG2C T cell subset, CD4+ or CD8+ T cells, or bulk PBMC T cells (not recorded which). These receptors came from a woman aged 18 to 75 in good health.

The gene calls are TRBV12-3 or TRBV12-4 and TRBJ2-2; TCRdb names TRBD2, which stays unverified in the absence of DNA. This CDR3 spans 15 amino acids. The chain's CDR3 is CASTHPSDYKGELLF.

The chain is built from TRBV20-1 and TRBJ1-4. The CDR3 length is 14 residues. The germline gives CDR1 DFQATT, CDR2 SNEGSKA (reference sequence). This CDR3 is CSASYWDLGEKLFF.

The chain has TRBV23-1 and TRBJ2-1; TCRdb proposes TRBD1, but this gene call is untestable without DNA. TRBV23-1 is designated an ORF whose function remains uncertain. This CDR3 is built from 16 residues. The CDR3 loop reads CASSQTQGAGYNEQFF.

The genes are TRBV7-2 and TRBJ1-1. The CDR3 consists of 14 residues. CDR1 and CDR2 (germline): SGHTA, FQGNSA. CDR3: CASSLGVGRTEAFF. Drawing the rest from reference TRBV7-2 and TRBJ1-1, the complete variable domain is GAGVSQSPSNKVTEKGKDVELRCDPISGHTALYWYRQSLGQGLEFLIYFQGNSAPDKSGLPSDRFSAERTGGSVSTLTIQRTQQEDSAVYLCASSLGVGRTEAFFGQGTRLTVV.

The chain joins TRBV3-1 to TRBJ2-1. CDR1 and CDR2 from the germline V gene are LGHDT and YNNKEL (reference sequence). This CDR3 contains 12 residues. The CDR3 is CASSHRFNEQFF.

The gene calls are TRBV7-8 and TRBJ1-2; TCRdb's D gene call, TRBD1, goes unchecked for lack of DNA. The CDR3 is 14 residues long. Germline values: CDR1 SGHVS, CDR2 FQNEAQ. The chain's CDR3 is CASSPGAHNYGYTF. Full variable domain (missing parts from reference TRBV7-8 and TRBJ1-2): GAGVSQSPRYKVAKRGQDVALRCDPISGHVSLFWYQQALGQGPEFLTYFQNEAQLDKSGLPSDRFFAERPEGSVSTLKIQRTQQEDSAVYLCASSPGAHNYGYTFGSGTRLTVV.

The CDR3 is CAWSPGLAGERETQYF. V gene TRBV30 combines with J gene TRBJ2-5; the TRBD2 assignment by TCRdb is unverifiable without DNA. The length of the CDR3 is 16 residues. Germline values: CDR1 GTSNPN, CDR2 SVGIG (reference sequence).

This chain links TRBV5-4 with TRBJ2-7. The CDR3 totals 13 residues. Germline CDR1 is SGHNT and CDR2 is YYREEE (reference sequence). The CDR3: CASSHWDFYEQYF.

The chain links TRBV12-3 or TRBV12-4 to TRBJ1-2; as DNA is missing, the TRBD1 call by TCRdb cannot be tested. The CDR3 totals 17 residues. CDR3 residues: CASSGPPGGTKISGYTF.

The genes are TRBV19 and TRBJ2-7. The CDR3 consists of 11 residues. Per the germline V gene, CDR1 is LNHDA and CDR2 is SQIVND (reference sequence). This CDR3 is CASKGDYEQYF.

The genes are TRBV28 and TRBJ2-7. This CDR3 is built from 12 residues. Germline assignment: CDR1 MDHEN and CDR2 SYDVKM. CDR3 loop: CASSFGSYRTYF.

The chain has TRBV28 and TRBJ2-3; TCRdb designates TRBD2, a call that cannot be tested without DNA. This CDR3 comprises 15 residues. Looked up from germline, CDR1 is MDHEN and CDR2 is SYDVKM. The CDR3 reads CASSTVAGGLDTQYF.

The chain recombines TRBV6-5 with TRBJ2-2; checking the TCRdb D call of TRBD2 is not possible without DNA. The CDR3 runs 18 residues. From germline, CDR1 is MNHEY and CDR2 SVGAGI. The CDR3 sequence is CASSYSGLAGGNTGELFF.

The CDR3 protein is CASTGRGTSNQPQHF. The chain carries TRBV2 and TRBJ1-5; no DNA is available, so the TRBD1 call from TCRdb remains unchecked. Germline CDR1 and CDR2: SNHLY and FYNNEI. CDR3 length: 15 amino acids.

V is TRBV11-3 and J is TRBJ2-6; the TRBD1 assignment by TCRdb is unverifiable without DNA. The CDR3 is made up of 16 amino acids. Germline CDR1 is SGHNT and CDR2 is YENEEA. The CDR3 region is CASTPTGVAGANVLTF.

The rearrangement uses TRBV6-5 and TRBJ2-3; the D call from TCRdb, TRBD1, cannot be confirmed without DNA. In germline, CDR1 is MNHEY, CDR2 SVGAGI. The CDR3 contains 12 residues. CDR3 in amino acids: CASARGGDTQYF.

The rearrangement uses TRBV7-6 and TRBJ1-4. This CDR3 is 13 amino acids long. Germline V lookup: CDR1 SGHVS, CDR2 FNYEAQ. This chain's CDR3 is CASSFGVNEKLFF.

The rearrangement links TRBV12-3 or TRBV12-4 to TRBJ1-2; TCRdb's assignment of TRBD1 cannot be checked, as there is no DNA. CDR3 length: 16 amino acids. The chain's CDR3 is CASSFLGDIAFYGYTF.

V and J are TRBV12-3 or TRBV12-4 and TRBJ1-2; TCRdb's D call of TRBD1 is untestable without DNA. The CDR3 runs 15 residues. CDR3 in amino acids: CASSQEAGRAYGYTF.

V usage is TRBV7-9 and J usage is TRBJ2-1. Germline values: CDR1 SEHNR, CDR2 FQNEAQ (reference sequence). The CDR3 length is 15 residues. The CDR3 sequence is CASSLASRRNNEQFF.

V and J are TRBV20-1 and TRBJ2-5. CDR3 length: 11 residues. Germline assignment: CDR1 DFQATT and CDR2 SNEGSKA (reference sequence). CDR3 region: CSAPLRETQYF.

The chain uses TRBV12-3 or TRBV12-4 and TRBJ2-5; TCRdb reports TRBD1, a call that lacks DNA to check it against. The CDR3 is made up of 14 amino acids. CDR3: CASSFQDRGETQYF.

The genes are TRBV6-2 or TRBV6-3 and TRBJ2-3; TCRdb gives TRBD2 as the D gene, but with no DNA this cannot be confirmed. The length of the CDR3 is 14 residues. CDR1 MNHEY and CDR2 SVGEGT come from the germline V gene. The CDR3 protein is CASKGWTSEDTQYF.

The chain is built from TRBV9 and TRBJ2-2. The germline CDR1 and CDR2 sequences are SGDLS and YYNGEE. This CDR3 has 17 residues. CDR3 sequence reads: CASSVGIRTMGTGELFF. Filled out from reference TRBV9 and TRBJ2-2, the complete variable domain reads DSGVTQTPKHLITATGQRVTLRCSPRSGDLSVYWYQQSLDQGLQFLIQYYNGEERAKGNILERFSAQQFPDLHSELNLSSLELGDSALYFCASSVGIRTMGTGELFFGEGSRLTVL.

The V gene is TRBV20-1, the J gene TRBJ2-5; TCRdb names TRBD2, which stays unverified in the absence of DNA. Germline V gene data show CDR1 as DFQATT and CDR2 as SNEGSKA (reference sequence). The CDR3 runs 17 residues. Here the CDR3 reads CSASILAGGPLQETQYF.

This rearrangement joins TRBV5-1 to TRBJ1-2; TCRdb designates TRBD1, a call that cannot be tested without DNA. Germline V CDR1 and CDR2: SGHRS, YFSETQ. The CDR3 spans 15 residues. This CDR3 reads CASSRGSVDFDGYTF.

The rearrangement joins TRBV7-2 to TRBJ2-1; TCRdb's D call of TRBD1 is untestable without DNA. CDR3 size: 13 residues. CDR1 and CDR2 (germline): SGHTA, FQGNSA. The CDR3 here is CASRTGSHNEQFF.

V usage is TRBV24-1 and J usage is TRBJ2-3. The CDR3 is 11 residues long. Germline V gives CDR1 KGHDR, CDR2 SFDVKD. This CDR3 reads CATSQSDTQYF.

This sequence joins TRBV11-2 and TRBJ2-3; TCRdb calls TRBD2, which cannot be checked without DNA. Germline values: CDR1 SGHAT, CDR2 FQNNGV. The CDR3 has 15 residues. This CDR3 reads CAGTYSGGYTDTQYF.